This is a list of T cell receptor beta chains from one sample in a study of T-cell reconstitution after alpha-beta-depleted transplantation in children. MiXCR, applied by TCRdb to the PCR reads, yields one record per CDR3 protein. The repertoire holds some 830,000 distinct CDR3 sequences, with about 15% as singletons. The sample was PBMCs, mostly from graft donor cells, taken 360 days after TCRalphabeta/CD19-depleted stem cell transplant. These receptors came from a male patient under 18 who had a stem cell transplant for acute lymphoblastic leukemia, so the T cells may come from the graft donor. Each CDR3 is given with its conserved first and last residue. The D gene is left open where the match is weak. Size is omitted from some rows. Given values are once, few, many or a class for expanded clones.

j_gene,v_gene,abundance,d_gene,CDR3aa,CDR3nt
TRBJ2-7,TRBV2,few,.,CASSGRASYEQYF,TGTGCCAGCAGTGGCAGAGCCAGTTACGAGCAGTACTTC
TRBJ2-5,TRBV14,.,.,CASSLFLTGEKQETQYF,TGTGCCAGCAGCCTTTTCCTTACGGGGGAGAAACAAGAGACCCAGTACTTC
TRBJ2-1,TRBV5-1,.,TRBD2,CASRRLAGLYNEQFF,TGCGCCAGCAGAAGGCTAGCGGGACTCTACAATGAGCAGTTCTTC
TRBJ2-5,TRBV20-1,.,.,CSARRPGSGETQYF,TGCAGTGCTAGGAGGCCGGGATCGGGGGAGACCCAGTACTTC
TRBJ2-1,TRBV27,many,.,CASKDFLGGSEQFF,TGTGCCAGCAAGGATTTCTTGGGGGGTAGTGAGCAGTTCTTC
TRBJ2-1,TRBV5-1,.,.,CASSLVPFNEQFF,TGCGCCAGCAGCTTGGTACCGTTCAATGAGCAGTTCTTC
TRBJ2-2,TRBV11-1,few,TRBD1,CASSPGTGRADTGELFF,TGTGCCAGCAGCCCTGGGACAGGGAGGGCGGACACCGGGGAGCTGTTTTTT
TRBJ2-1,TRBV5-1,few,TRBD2,CASSLREEAYNEQFF,TGCGCCAGCAGCTTGCGGGAGGAGGCCTACAATGAGCAGTTCTTC
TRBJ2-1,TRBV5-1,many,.,CASSLAPGSSYNEQFF,TGCGCCAGCAGCTTGGCCCCGGGGAGCTCCTACAATGAGCAGTTCTTC
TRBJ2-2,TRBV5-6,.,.,CASSFQRELRAGELFF,TGTGCCAGCAGCTTCCAGAGGGAACTCAGGGCCGGGGAGCTGTTTTTT
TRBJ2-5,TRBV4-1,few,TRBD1,CASSQNTGGRETQYF,TGCGCCAGCAGCCAAAATACAGGGGGCAGGGAGACCCAGTACTTC
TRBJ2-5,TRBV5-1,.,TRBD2,CASSFGTSGRARETQYF,TGCGCCAGCAGCTTCGGGACTAGCGGGAGGGCCCGGGAGACCCAGTACTTC
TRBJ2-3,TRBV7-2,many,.,CASSSYTDTQYF,TGTGCCAGCAGCTCCTACACAGATACGCAGTATTTT
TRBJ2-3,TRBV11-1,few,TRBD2,CASSSSGTSGRAADTQYF,TGTGCCAGCAGCTCCTCTGGGACTAGCGGGAGGGCCGCAGATACGCAGTATTTT
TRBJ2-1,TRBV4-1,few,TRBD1,CASSSRQGALLVAYNEQFF,TGCGCCAGCAGCAGTCGACAGGGGGCTCTTCTTGTAGCCTACAATGAGCAGTTCTTC
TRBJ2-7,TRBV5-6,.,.,CASSKGSPIGEQYF,TGTGCCAGCAGCAAGGGGTCCCCTATCGGGGAGCAGTACTTC
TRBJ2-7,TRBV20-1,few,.,CSARDTPRGYEQYF,TGCAGTGCTCGGGACACCCCGCGAGGCTACGAGCAGTACTTC
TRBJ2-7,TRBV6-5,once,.,CASSYSGTRLTYEQYF,TGTGCCAGCAGTTACTCGGGGACACGGCTAACCTACGAGCAGTACTTC
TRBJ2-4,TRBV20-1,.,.,CSGGGLGNIQYF,TGCAGTGGGGGAGGTTTGGGAAACATTCAGTACTTC
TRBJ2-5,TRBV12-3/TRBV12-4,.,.,CASSLGSIQETQYF,TGTGCCAGCAGTTTGGGCAGCATCCAAGAGACCCAGTACTTC
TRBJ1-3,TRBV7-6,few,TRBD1,CASSLAHAGQGGPSGNTIYF,TGTGCCAGCAGCTTAGCCCACGCGGGACAGGGAGGACCCTCTGGAAACACCATATATTTT
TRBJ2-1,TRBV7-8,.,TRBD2,CASSFFRSGSGEQFF,TGTGCCAGCAGCTTCTTCCGTAGCGGGAGTGGTGAGCAGTTCTTC
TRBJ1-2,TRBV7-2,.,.,CASSLQTYGYTF,TGTGCCAGCAGCTTGCAGACGTATGGCTACACCTTC
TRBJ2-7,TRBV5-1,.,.,CASRHEGGQYYEQYF,TGCGCCAGCAGACACGAGGGGGGACAGTACTACGAGCAGTACTTC
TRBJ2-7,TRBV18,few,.,CASSPWDEQYF,TGTGCCAGCTCACCTTGGGACGAGCAGTACTTC
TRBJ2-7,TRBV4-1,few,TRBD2,CASSQDLGLAGNEQYF,TGCGCCAGCAGCCAAGATCTGGGACTAGCGGGGAACGAGCAGTACTTC
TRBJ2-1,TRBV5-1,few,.,CASSLEASYEQFF,TGCGCCAGCAGCTTGGAGGCTAGCTATGAGCAGTTCTTC
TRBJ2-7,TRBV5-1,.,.,CASSPGYTSPYEQYF,TGCGCCAGCAGCCCCGGGTATACTTCACCCTACGAGCAGTACTTC
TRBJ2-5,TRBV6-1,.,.,CASRKQRAGVGRETQYF,TGTGCCAGCAGAAAACAGCGGGCCGGTGTTGGGCGAGAGACCCAGTACTTC
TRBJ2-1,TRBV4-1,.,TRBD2,CASSPVAGGPWGEQFF,TGCGCCAGCAGTCCGGTAGCGGGAGGGCCATGGGGTGAGCAGTTCTTC
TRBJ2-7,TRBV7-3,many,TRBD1,CASSPTGASYEQYF,TGTGCCAGCAGCCCTACAGGGGCCTCCTACGAGCAGTACTTC
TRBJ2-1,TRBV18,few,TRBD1,CASSISSGGNYNEQFF,TGTGCCAGCTCAATATCTTCAGGGGGCAACTACAATGAGCAGTTCTTC
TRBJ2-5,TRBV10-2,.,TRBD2,CASSVSSGSVKETQYF,TGCGCCAGCAGTGTTTCTAGCGGGAGTGTTAAGGAGACCCAGTACTTC
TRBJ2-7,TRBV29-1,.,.,CSALTTVYEQYF,TGCAGCGCCCTCACGACCGTTTACGAGCAGTACTTC
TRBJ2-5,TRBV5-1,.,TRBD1,CASSPIIGRGLGETQYF,TGCGCCAGCAGCCCTATCATCGGAAGGGGGCTCGGGGAGACCCAGTACTTC
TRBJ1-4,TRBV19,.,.,CASSTLNSEKLFF,TGTGCCAGTAGTACCCTCAACAGCGAAAAACTGTTTTTT
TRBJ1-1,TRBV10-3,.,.,CAISESGGRRSEAFF,TGTGCCATCAGTGAGTCCGGCGGCAGGAGGTCTGAAGCTTTCTTT
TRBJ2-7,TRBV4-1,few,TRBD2,CASSQDSRLAFYEQYF,TGCGCCAGCAGCCAAGATTCGCGACTAGCCTTCTACGAGCAGTACTTC
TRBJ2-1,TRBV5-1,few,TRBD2,CASSWPGLAVEQFF,TGCGCCAGCAGCTGGCCGGGACTAGCAGTTGAGCAGTTCTTC
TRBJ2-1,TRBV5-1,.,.,CASRPGINEDEQFF,TGCGCCAGCAGGCCTGGTATTAACGAGGATGAGCAGTTCTTC
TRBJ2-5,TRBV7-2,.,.,CASSFSRWGETQYF,TGTGCCAGCAGCTTCTCCCGATGGGGGGAGACCCAGTACTTC
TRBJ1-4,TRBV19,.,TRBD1,CASSGTAMRTNEKLFF,TGTGCCAGTAGTGGGACAGCGATGAGGACTAATGAAAAACTGTTTTTT
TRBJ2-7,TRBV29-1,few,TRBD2,CSVVSSGLADRPEQYF,TGCAGCGTTGTGTCTTCCGGGCTAGCGGATCGACCCGAGCAGTACTTC
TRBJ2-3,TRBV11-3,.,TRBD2,CASSVGLLAGGTDTQYF,TGTGCCAGCAGCGTAGGATTACTAGCGGGAGGAACAGATACGCAGTATTTT
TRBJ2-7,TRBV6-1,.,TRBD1,CASNHRDRRNDYEQYF,TGTGCCAGCAACCACCGGGACAGGAGAAATGACTACGAGCAGTACTTC
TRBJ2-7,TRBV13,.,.,CASSPGLGLSYEQYF,TGTGCCAGCAGCCCTGGGCTAGGGCTAAGCTACGAGCAGTACTTC
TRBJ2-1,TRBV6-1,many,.,CASGTEYSYNEQFF,TGTGCCAGCGGAACGGAATACTCCTACAATGAGCAGTTCTTC
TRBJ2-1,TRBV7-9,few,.,CASSRIGGPSYNEQFF,TGTGCCAGCAGCAGAATAGGGGGACCCTCCTACAATGAGCAGTTCTTC
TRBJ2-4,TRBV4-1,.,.,CASSHAIGLAQNIQYF,TGCGCCAGCAGCCACGCCATTGGGCTAGCTCAAAACATTCAGTACTTC
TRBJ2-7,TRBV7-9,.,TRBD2,CASSHPLRQSGSWHEQYF,TGTGCCAGCAGCCATCCCCTGCGACAGAGCGGGAGTTGGCACGAGCAGTACTTC
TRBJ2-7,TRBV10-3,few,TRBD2,CATGGGGIYEQYF,TGTGCCACGGGGGGGGGAGGGATCTACGAGCAGTACTTC
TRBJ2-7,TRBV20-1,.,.,CSASIAGYEQYF,TGCAGTGCTAGCATAGCTGGCTACGAGCAGTACTTC
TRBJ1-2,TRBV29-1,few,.,CSVELHRVGGYTF,TGCAGCGTTGAACTCCACAGGGTTGGCGGCTACACCTTC
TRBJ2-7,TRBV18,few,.,CASSIDPSPYEQYF,TGTGCCAGCTCAATCGATCCCTCTCCCTACGAGCAGTACTTC
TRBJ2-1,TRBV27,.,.,CASSSGPFSYNEQFF,TGTGCCAGCAGTTCGGGACCGTTCTCCTACAATGAGCAGTTCTTC
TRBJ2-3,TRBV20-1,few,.,CSASGGQNTQYF,TGCAGTGCTAGTGGAGGGCAAAATACGCAGTATTTT
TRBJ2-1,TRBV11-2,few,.,CASRPRANNEQFF,TGTGCCAGCAGGCCCCGTGCGAACAATGAGCAGTTCTTC